The 13 T cell receptor beta chains presented below share a single source sample, sequenced in a study of T cell responses to AZD1222 COVID-19 vaccine. Sequencing was performed with immunoSEQ multiplex PCR; in TCRdb, only in-frame clones are kept and a portion is missing. The sample yields some 130,000 clones, just under 95% seen once. The source was peripheral blood, collected 28 days after the second AZD1222 dose. All receptors come from an adult who received the AZD1222 COVID-19 vaccine.

This chain joins TRBV5-4 and TRBJ2-6; no firm D call. This CDR3 has 14 amino acids. V was clipped by 6 bases and J by 0 bases, with 7 bases between them. Germline V lookup: CDR1 SGHNT, CDR2 YYREEE (reference sequence). The CDR3 DNA is TGTGCCAGCACCCAGGACTCTGGGGCCAACGTCCTGACTTTC. This translates into CASTQDSGANVLTF.

The DNA of the CDR3 is TGTGCCAGCAGTTGGGGGGGGGCAGGTAATTCACCCCTCCACTTT. Its translation: CASSWGGAGNSPLHF. This chain uses TRBV28 with TRBJ1-6; D perhaps matches TRBD1 (6 bases). Germline V lookup: CDR1 MDHEN, CDR2 SYDVKM. V shed 4 bases and J shed 6 bases, with 13 bases lying between them. This CDR3 contains 15 residues.

J is TRBJ1-2 and V is TRBV7-2; weak D call: TRBD1 (5 bases). Trimming left V 5 bases short and J 8 bases short, with 21 bases between. Looked up from germline, CDR1 is SGHTA and CDR2 is FQGNSA. The CDR3 consists of 15 residues. CDR3 DNA: TGTGCCAGCAGCCCACGACAGTTATTGGGGGGGGGCTACACCTTC. Its protein product is CASSPRQLLGGGYTF.

This clone appeared a single time. The rearrangement uses TRBV9 and TRBJ2-4; D uncertain. The ends were cut back, 0 bases at V and 8 bases at J, with 15 bases in the middle. Looked up from germline, CDR1 is SGDLS and CDR2 is YYNGEE. This CDR3 region has 15 residues. This CDR3 is CASSVGGWVSDIQYF. The CDR3 nucleotides read TGTGCCAGCAGCGTAGGTGGTTGGGTCTCCGACATTCAGTACTTC.

This clone has a handful of counts. This chain joins TRBV19 and TRBJ1-5, with 8 bases identical to TRBD1. The CDR3 length is 15 residues. V shed 7 bases and J 1 base; nucleotides not matched to a gene: 6. The germline V gene has CDR1 LNHDA and CDR2 SQIVND (reference sequence). Here the CDR3 reads CASTPDRGSNQPQHF. The CDR3 bases are TGTGCCAGTACCCCAGACAGGGGCAGCAATCAGCCCCAGCATTTT. The full variable domain, with the rest looked up from reference TRBV19 and TRBJ1-5, is DGGITQSPKYLFRKEGQNVTLSCEQNLNHDAMYWYRQDPGQGLRLIYYSQIVNDFQKGDIAEGYSVSREKKESFPLTVTSAQKNPTAFYLCASTPDRGSNQPQHFGDGTRLSIL.

The genes are TRBV5-1 and TRBJ2-1; D not certain. The CDR3 runs 16 residues. V was shortened by 4 bases and J by 4 bases, with 18 bases between the two germline ends. Germline values: CDR1 SGHRS, CDR2 YFSETQ. CDR3: CASSVSNIVGYNEQFF. The CDR3 DNA is TGCGCCAGCAGCGTATCCAACATCGTTGGATACAATGAGCAGTTCTTC.

The chain combines TRBV27 with TRBJ1-6; 10 nucleotides agree with TRBD1. The germline V gene encodes CDR1 MNHEY and CDR2 SMNVEV (reference sequence). V gave up 2 bases and J gave up 8 bases; unmatched junction bases: 3. The CDR3 is 15 amino acids. This CDR3 is CASSLEGQGYSPLHF. CDR3 DNA: TGTGCCAGCAGTTTAGAGGGACAGGGGTATTCACCCCTCCACTTT.

The chain joins TRBV6-5 to TRBJ2-7; D call uncertain. This CDR3 has 15 residues. V lost 4 bases and J lost 3, with 16 bases in between. Germline V gene lookup returns CDR1 MNHEY and CDR2 SVGAGI. The CDR3 protein is CASSSVGPLDYEQYF. The CDR3 nucleotides read TGTGCCAGCAGTTCCGTCGGGCCTTTGGACTACGAGCAGTACTTC.

The chain uses TRBV4-1 and TRBJ1-4; TRBD1 agrees at 8 bases. CDR3 length: 18 amino acids. Germline V lookup: CDR1 MGHRA, CDR2 YSYEKL. V trimming: 0 bases; J trimming: 8 bases; junction bases outside the gene matches: 14. The CDR3 sequence is CASSQDISLGTGEEKLFF. CDR3 coding DNA: TGCGCCAGCAGCCAAGATATATCCCTCGGGACAGGAGAAGAAAAACTGTTTTTT.

This chain joins TRBV6-5 and TRBJ1-5; D remains ambiguous. From germline, CDR1 is MNHEY and CDR2 SVGAGI. There are 14 residues in the CDR3. V was shortened by 3 bases and J by 7 bases, with 13 bases between the two germline ends. The CDR3 here is CASSYSSREQPQHF. DNA of the CDR3: TGTGCCAGCAGTTATAGTAGTCGAGAGCAGCCCCAGCATTTT.

The chain joins TRBV30 to TRBJ1-6; D is unresolved. CDR3 size: 14 residues. Germline-derived CDR1 and CDR2 are GTSNPN and SVGIG (reference sequence). V gave up 7 bases and J gave up 1 base, with 11 bases separating them. The CDR3 nucleotides are TGTGCCTTCGGAGAGAGTTCCTATAATTCACCCCTCCACTTT. Amino acid sequence: CAFGESSYNSPLHF.

The V call is TRBV7-3, the J call TRBJ1-2; D call uncertain. The CDR3 spans 11 residues. Germline-derived CDR1 and CDR2 are SGHTA and FQGTGA. The ends were cut back, 10 bases at V and 6 bases at J, with 12 bases in the middle. CDR3 bases: TGTGCCACAAGTCCCGGGCATGGCTACACCTTC. Encoded protein: CATSPGHGYTF. Supplemented by reference TRBV7-3 and TRBJ1-2, the full variable domain reads GAGVSQTPSNKVTEKGKYVELRCDPISGHTALYWYRQSLGQGPEFLIYFQGTGAADDSGLPNDRFFAVRPEGSVSTLKIQRTERGDSAVYLCATSPGHGYTFGSGTRLTVV.

The chain is built from TRBV18 and TRBJ2-3; the match to TRBD1 covers 9 bases. V lost 2 bases to trimming and J lost 2 bases; unmatched junction nucleotides: 5. CDR1 and CDR2 (germline): KGHSH, LQKENI. The CDR3 is 16 amino acids. As DNA, the CDR3 is TGTGCCAGCTCACCAAGGGGACAGGGTAACACAGATACGCAGTATTTT. This sequence encodes CASSPRGQGNTDTQYF.